This T cell receptor beta chain derives from a study of cytomegalovirus exposure and HLA in healthy donors. This clone showed up just once. Its antigen is not known. General study points: Subsequent analysis revealed that first-cohort TCR clusters tended to co-occur in the 120 or so validation repertoires.

Here immunoSEQ multiplex PCR was the method, and the copy in TCRdb shows in-frame clones only, minus some. Of some 120,000 clones listed, about 96% are singletons. V was clipped by 1 base and J by 3 bases; unmatched bases: 5. The CDR3 totals 16 residues. Per germline, CDR1 MNHEY and CDR2 SVGAGI. The chain recombines TRBV6-5 with TRBJ2-7, with 11 positions matching TRBD2. The material sequenced was PBMCs. This clonotype originated in a young man in good health and CMV-seronegative. This chain's CDR3 is CASSYYGTSGFYEQYF. The CDR3 region has the DNA TGTGCCAGCAGTTACTACGGGACTAGCGGCTTCTACGAGCAGTACTTC.